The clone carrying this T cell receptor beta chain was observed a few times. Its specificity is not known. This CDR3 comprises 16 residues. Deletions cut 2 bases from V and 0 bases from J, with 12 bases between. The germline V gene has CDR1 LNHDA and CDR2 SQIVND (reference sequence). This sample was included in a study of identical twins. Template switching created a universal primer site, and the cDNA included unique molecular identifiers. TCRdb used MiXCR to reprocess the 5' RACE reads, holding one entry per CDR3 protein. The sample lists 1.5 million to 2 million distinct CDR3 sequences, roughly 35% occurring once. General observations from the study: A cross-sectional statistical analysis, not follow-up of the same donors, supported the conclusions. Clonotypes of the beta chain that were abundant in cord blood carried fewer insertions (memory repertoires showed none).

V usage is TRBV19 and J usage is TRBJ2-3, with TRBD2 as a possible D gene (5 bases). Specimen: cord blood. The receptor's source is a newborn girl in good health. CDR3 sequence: CASSISFSASTDTQYF. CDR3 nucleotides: TGTGCCAGTAGTATATCCTTTAGCGCGAGCACAGATACGCAGTATTTT. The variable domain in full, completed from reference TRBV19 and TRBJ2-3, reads DGGITQSPKYLFRKEGQNVTLSCEQNLNHDAMYWYRQDPGQGLRLIYYSQIVNDFQKGDIAEGYSVSREKKESFPLTVTSAQKNPTAFYLCASSISFSASTDTQYFGPGTRLTVL.